This T cell receptor (beta chain) was retrieved from a study of T cells in localized non-small cell lung cancer. The CDR3 is made up of 15 amino acids. The assay was immunoSEQ multiplex PCR, and TCRdb's table has in-frame clones only and misses some. The sample comprises fewer than 13,000 clones, 40% to 50% of which are singletons, and about 4.3% rests with the top ten. This chain connects TRBV7-5 to TRBJ2-2; TRBD2 was called by the table and not checked on the DNA. TRBV7-5 is a documented pseudogene. The sequence was collected from a woman aged 35-75 years with stage II squamous cell lung carcinoma. The specimen comprised lymph node tissue, sampled before any cancer treatment. The CDR3 spells CATRGGSRPTGELFF. CDR3 in DNA: TGTGCCACCCGGGGGGGGAGCCGGCCCACCGGGGAGCTGTTTTTT.